The 31 T cell receptor beta chains given below trace back to one sample, sequenced in a study of CD8 T cells in Susac syndrome. A quantity of roughly 0.5 to 1 ug RNA underwent reverse transcription using random hexamers. MiXCR, applied by TCRdb to the immunoSEQ multiplex PCR reads, yields one record per CDR3 protein. The sample includes 150,000 to 190,000 distinct CDR3 sequences, roughly 94% of them seen just once. What was sequenced was CD8+ T cells from PBMCs. The source is a human donor with multiple sclerosis.

The chain is built from TRBV7-9 and TRBJ2-1, with TRBD2 as a possible D gene (6 bases). The germline gives CDR1 SEHNR, CDR2 FQNEAQ (reference sequence). This CDR3 region has 15 residues. V dropped 3 bases and J dropped 8 bases, with 17 bases sitting between them. CDR3 in DNA: TGTGCCAGCAGCTTTCGACTAGAAAGAGGTGATGAGCAGTTCTTC. Translating gives CASSFRLERGDEQFF.

The chain is built from TRBV14 and TRBJ1-6; unclear D gene. V gave up 0 bases and J gave up 7 bases, with 7 bases separating them. CDR3 size: 14 residues. Germline V gives CDR1 SGHDN, CDR2 FVKESK. The CDR3 sequence: CASSQEKRNSPLHF. CDR3 coding DNA: TGTGCCAGCAGCCAAGAAAAGCGGAATTCACCCCTCCACTTT.

The gene calls are TRBV9 and TRBJ2-5; the D call may be TRBD1 or TRBD2 (6 bases each). V was trimmed by 0 bases and J by 4 bases, leaving 10 bases between them. CDR1 is SGDLS, CDR2 YYNGEE, per germline. This CDR3 has 14 amino acids. Here the CDR3 DNA reads TGTGCCAGCAGCGTAGGGGGGGCCGCAGAGACCCAGTACTTC. Residues: CASSVGGAAETQYF.

The CDR3 loop reads CASSSDRQGSLNEQYF. The CDR3 DNA reads as TGTGCCAGCAGCTCAGACCGACAGGGCTCACTTAACGAGCAGTACTTC. J is TRBJ2-7 and V is TRBV7-9, with TRBD1 identical over 7 bases. Germline CDR1 is SEHNR and CDR2 is FQNEAQ (reference sequence). The CDR3 runs 16 residues. V lost 4 bases and J lost 5; bases outside the gene matches: 14. Full variable domain (remainder filled in from reference TRBV7-9 and TRBJ2-7): DTGVSQNPRHKITKRGQNVTFRCDPISEHNRLYWYRQTLGQGPEFLTYFQNEAQLEKSRLLSDRFSAERPKGSFSTLEIQRTEQGDSAMYLCASSSDRQGSLNEQYFGPGTRLTVT.

This clonotype was counted a single time. The gene calls are TRBV6-4 and TRBJ2-2; the D call may be TRBD1 or TRBD2 (5 bases each). Germline-derived CDR1 and CDR2 are MRHNA and SNTAGT. V dropped 7 bases and J dropped 3 bases, with 12 bases sitting between them. The CDR3 runs to 14 residues. CDR3 DNA: TGTGCCAGCAACCGGGACGGCTACACCGGGGAGCTGTTTTTT. The encoded protein is CASNRDGYTGELFF.

The rearrangement uses TRBV9 and TRBJ1-1; the match to TRBD1 covers 9 bases. The CDR3 is 17 residues long. The V segment lost 4 bases and the J segment 4 bases; nucleotides outside the gene matches: 14. The germline V gene has CDR1 SGDLS and CDR2 YYNGEE. DNA for the CDR3: TGTGCCAGCAGCCCATTCCCCCCGGGACAGGGTTCCACTGAAGCTTTCTTT. As protein: CASSPFPPGQGSTEAFF.

J is TRBJ2-1 and V is TRBV20-1; 9 bases align to TRBD2. V was clipped by 3 bases and J by 0 bases; unmatched bases: 12. CDR3 length: 18 amino acids. CDR1 and CDR2 (germline): DFQATT, SNEGSKA (reference sequence). The CDR3 nucleotides read TGCAGTGCTAGGGTGGGGGCTAGCGGGACCGACTCCTACAATGAGCAGTTCTTC. Translation: CSARVGASGTDSYNEQFF.

The V call is TRBV27, the J call TRBJ2-1, with D perhaps being TRBD1 or TRBD2 (5 bases each). Germline CDR1 and CDR2: MNHEY and SMNVEV (reference sequence). The ends were cut back, 6 bases at V and 4 bases at J, with 22 bases in the middle. CDR3 length: 17 amino acids. CDR3 amino acids: CASSPSAGTVLYNEQFF. Written as DNA, the CDR3 is TGTGCCAGCAGCCCGTCAGCCGGGACGGTGTTGTACAATGAGCAGTTCTTC.

The V and J genes are TRBV3-1 and TRBJ2-7; 9 positions agree with TRBD2. CDR1 and CDR2 (germline): LGHDT, YNNKEL (reference sequence). The V and J ends lost 5 bases and 7 bases, in that order; junction bases with no gene match: 12. The CDR3 length is 15 residues. The CDR3 DNA reads as TGTGCCAGCAGCAGTACTAGCGGGCGACCTGATGAGCAGTACTTC. It codes for CASSSTSGRPDEQYF.

V gene TRBV29-1 combines with J gene TRBJ2-7, with TRBD1 matching over 11 bases. The V segment lost 1 base and the J segment 2 bases; nucleotides outside the gene matches: 7. The germline gives CDR1 SQVTM, CDR2 ANQGSEA. The length of the CDR3 is 16 residues. CDR3 DNA sequence: TGCAGCGTTGAAGGGGATCCGGGACAGGGGGCCTACGAGCAGTACTTC. Amino acids: CSVEGDPGQGAYEQYF.

The chain uses TRBV7-9 and TRBJ1-1; 7 bases fit TRBD1. Germline-derived CDR1 and CDR2 are SEHNR and FQNEAQ (reference sequence). V shed 1 base and J 3 bases; nucleotides not matched to a gene: 8. This CDR3 region has 16 residues. Written as DNA, the CDR3 is TGTGCCAGCAGCTTAGACATGTCAGGGGGACACACTGAAGCTTTCTTT. Translating it yields CASSLDMSGGHTEAFF.

The rearrangement joins TRBV15 to TRBJ2-7; no definite D call. Per germline, CDR1 LNHNV and CDR2 YYDKDF (reference sequence). The CDR3 totals 16 residues. The V and J ends lost 0 bases and 1 base respectively, with 13 bases between them. The CDR3 DNA is TGTGCCACCAGCAGAGATCTGACGAGTGAATCCTACGAGCAGTACTTC. Residues: CATSRDLTSESYEQYF.

The J gene is TRBJ2-1, the V gene TRBV12-3 or TRBV12-4; D unresolved. Trimming cost V 1 base and J 4 bases, with 5 bases left between them. The length of the CDR3 is 13 residues. CDR3 region: CASSLEAYNEQFF. The CDR3 bases are TGTGCCAGCAGTTTAGAGGCATACAATGAGCAGTTCTTC.

The rearrangement joins TRBV15 to TRBJ1-2; a possible D gene is TRBD1 (6 bases). The CDR3 length is 15 residues. CDR1 is LNHNV, CDR2 YYDKDF, per germline (reference sequence). The V end was cut by 5 bases, the J end by 6 bases, with 19 bases between. The CDR3 sequence is CATSPPLQGLDGYTF. In nucleotides, the CDR3 is TGTGCCACCAGCCCCCCCCTACAGGGTTTGGATGGCTACACCTTC.

Here the CDR3 reads CSAMDRAGNTIYF. CDR3 in DNA: TGCAGTGCTATGGACAGGGCTGGAAACACCATATATTTT. This chain joins TRBV20-1 and TRBJ1-3, with TRBD1 identical over 8 bases. The junction had 1 base not matched to a gene; V was cut back by 4 bases and J by 2 bases. CDR3 size: 13 residues. Germline V gives CDR1 DFQATT, CDR2 SNEGSKA (reference sequence).

This clonotype has a handful of counts. The genes are TRBV11-2 and TRBJ2-5, with a possible D match to TRBD1 (6 bases). Trimming removed 1 base at V and 2 bases at J, with 11 bases between. This CDR3 spans 15 amino acids. Germline V CDR1 and CDR2: SGHAT, FQNNGV. Here the CDR3 reads CASSLVRQAQETQYF. The DNA for the CDR3 is TGTGCCAGCAGCTTAGTTCGACAGGCTCAAGAGACCCAGTACTTC.

The chain recombines TRBV18 with TRBJ2-3, with D unclear. CDR3 length: 16 residues. V dropped 3 bases and J dropped 3 bases, with 16 bases sitting between them. CDR1 and CDR2 (germline): KGHSH, LQKENI. The CDR3 DNA reads as TGTGCCAGCTCACCGAAGGCCCAGATACAAACAGATACGCAGTATTTT. Protein product: CASSPKAQIQTDTQYF.

V is TRBV5-1 and J is TRBJ2-7, with 8 bases that match TRBD1. With 0 bases clipped from V and 6 bases from J, the junction kept 5 bases outside the gene matches. The CDR3 extends over 14 amino acids. In germline, CDR1 is SGHRS, CDR2 YFSETQ. DNA for the CDR3: TGCGCCAGCAGCTTGGGGACAGGGAAAGGCGAGCAGTACTTC. Translation: CASSLGTGKGEQYF.

The chain links TRBV15 to TRBJ1-2; D unresolved. V lost 5 bases, J lost 4 bases, and 17 bases lay in between. Germline CDR1 is LNHNV and CDR2 is YYDKDF (reference sequence). CDR3 size: 15 residues. CDR3 DNA sequence: TGTGCCACCAGCCCCCCCCCGGGGTTCGGCTATGGCTACACCTTC. Translated, it gives CATSPPPGFGYGYTF.

The chain employs TRBV5-1 and TRBJ2-7; either TRBD1 or TRBD2 may supply D (6 bases each). Trimming removed 0 bases at V and 1 base at J, with 14 bases between. The CDR3 extends over 16 amino acids. CDR1 is SGHRS, CDR2 YFSETQ, per germline. CDR3 DNA: TGCGCCAGCAGCTTGGAGGAGGGGGTCGCGTCCTACGAGCAGTACTTC. This codes for CASSLEEGVASYEQYF. Full variable domain (outside the CDR3, taken from reference TRBV5-1 and TRBJ2-7): KAGVTQTPRYLIKTRGQQVTLSCSPISGHRSVSWYQQTPGQGLQFLFEYFSETQRNKGNFPGRFSGRQFSNSRSEMNVSTLELGDSALYLCASSLEEGVASYEQYFGPGTRLTVT.

The chain recombines TRBV30 with TRBJ1-1, with a possible D match to TRBD1 (6 bases). Per the germline V gene, CDR1 is GTSNPN and CDR2 is SVGIG (reference sequence). The V gene lost 0 bases and the J gene lost 8 bases, with 13 bases spanning the gap. The CDR3 extends over 13 amino acids. The DNA of the CDR3 is TGTGCCTGGAGTGTAGGGGGGACCCAGGAAGCTTTCTTT. Residues: CAWSVGGTQEAFF.

The rearrangement uses TRBV27 and TRBJ2-5; a possible D gene is TRBD1 (6 bases). Between the trimmed V and J ends, which lost 2 bases and 3 bases, there was a span of 7 bases. Germline values: CDR1 MNHEY, CDR2 SMNVEV (reference sequence). The CDR3 loop spans 13 amino acids. CDR3 in amino acids: CASSLEGEETQYF. CDR3 DNA: TGTGCCAGCAGTTTAGAGGGGGAAGAGACCCAGTACTTC.

For the CDR3, the DNA is TGTGCCAGTCAGGGGGGGGTCGGCACTGAAGCTTTCTTT. Translating gives CASQGGVGTEAFF. The J gene is TRBJ1-1, the V gene TRBV27, with 7 positions matching TRBD1. Trimming took 9 bases from V and 4 from J; bases not matched to a gene: 8. The CDR3 consists of 13 residues. CDR1 is MNHEY and CDR2 is SMNVEV in the germline V gene (reference sequence).

This clonotype showed up just a few times. The V and J genes are TRBV13 and TRBJ2-1, with D perhaps matching TRBD1 (6 bases). Germline V lookup: CDR1 PRHDT, CDR2 FYEKMQ (reference sequence). CDR3 length: 15 amino acids. The ends were cut back, 0 bases at V and 1 base at J, with 7 bases in the middle. The CDR3 loop reads CASSLGRGSYNEQFF. The CDR3 DNA reads TGTGCCAGCAGCTTAGGTAGGGGGTCCTACAATGAGCAGTTCTTC.

The CDR3 DNA follows: TGTGCCAGCAGCATCCGGACAGGGCCCGATACGCAGTATTTT. Residues: CASSIRTGPDTQYF. The gene calls are TRBV14 and TRBJ2-3; 8 nucleotides align to TRBD1. This CDR3 spans 14 amino acids. V dropped 5 bases and J dropped 6; count of bases not matched to a gene: 7. Germline assignment: CDR1 SGHDN and CDR2 FVKESK.

V usage is TRBV12-3 or TRBV12-4 and J usage is TRBJ1-2, with a tentative D call TRBD1 (5 bases). Trimming took 5 bases from V and 8 from J, leaving 18 bases between them. There are 14 residues in the CDR3. The CDR3 spells CASSPLRGFQGYTF. CDR3 nucleotides: TGTGCCAGCAGTCCCCTAAGGGGATTCCAGGGCTACACCTTC.

This clonotype was seen a single time. This chain links TRBV3-1 with TRBJ1-4, with 8 bases identical to TRBD1. The CDR3 consists of 15 residues. V was pared by 3 bases and J by 7 bases, with 7 bases of the junction left unmatched. Germline lookup yields CDR1 LGHDT and CDR2 YNNKEL (reference sequence). The CDR3 sequence: CASSHGQGGSEKLFF. The CDR3 coding sequence is TGTGCCAGCAGCCATGGACAGGGTGGGAGTGAAAAACTGTTTTTT.

This chain connects TRBV27 to TRBJ2-7; D is perhaps TRBD1 (5 bases). Looked up from germline, CDR1 is MNHEY and CDR2 is SMNVEV (reference sequence). CDR3 size: 14 residues. Deletions cut 2 bases from V and 1 base from J, with 9 bases between. DNA for the CDR3: TGTGCCAGCAGTTTAGGGGCCACATCCTACGAGCAGTACTTC. Its translation: CASSLGATSYEQYF.

This chain links TRBV6-6 with TRBJ1-1; maybe TRBD1 (5 bases). The germline CDR1 and CDR2 sequences are MNHNY and SVGAGI (reference sequence). The V end was cut by 11 bases, the J end by 0 bases, with 10 bases between. The CDR3 is made up of 12 amino acids. CDR3 DNA: TGTGCCGGGGGACCTTTGAACACTGAAGCTTTCTTT. It translates to CAGGPLNTEAFF.

V is TRBV7-9 and J is TRBJ2-3; either TRBD1 or TRBD2 may supply D (5 bases each). Per germline, CDR1 SEHNR and CDR2 FQNEAQ (reference sequence). Trimming removed 2 bases at V and 0 bases at J, with 15 bases between. There are 17 residues in the CDR3. CDR3: CASSLPGPRPSTDTQYF. The CDR3 region has the DNA TGTGCCAGCAGCTTACCGGGACCGAGGCCTAGCACAGATACGCAGTATTTT.

This clonotype was detected once. The CDR3 region has the DNA TGTGCCAGCGTTGGAGGCAGGGTAGAAGGCTACACCTTC. It yields the protein CASVGGRVEGYTF. This chain uses TRBV2 with TRBJ1-2, with TRBD1 as a possible D gene (5 bases). V lost 8 bases to trimming and J lost 8 bases, with 18 bases between them. This CDR3 has 13 amino acids. In germline, CDR1 is SNHLY, CDR2 FYNNEI.